The sequence of this T cell receptor (beta chain) was determined in a study of shared clonotypes between healthy human individuals. Study information: Researchers drew samples from a couple of women and three men aged 18 to 49. Per donor, CD8 memory used one plate, CD8 naive used two, CD4 memory used three and CD4 naive used three. Points from the study as a whole: Only blood underwent sampling, and tissue repertoires likely differ.

The assay was run at deep level. Method: immunoSEQ multiplex PCR; TCRdb's copy keeps in-frame clones and lacks some. The sample shows about 2.2 million clones, around 93% of them seen only once. V shed 6 bases and J 1 base; nucleotides not matched to a gene: 8. This CDR3 has 15 amino acids. The germline gives CDR1 SGHAT, CDR2 FQNNGV. Terminally differentiated effector memory CD45RA+ cells were excluded by CCR7 positive selection of CD45RO-negative cells. Note on this clone: Its antigen is undetermined.

Input material: naive CD8+ T cells from PBMCs. This TCR came from a man younger than 35 in good health. Some clones in this sample may be carry-over from other donors' samples. The chain employs TRBV11-2 and TRBJ1-1; 7 bases are a match to TRBD1. This CDR3 is CASSGRGFSNTEAFF. The CDR3 bases are TGTGCCAGCAGTGGCAGGGGGTTTTCGAACACTGAAGCTTTCTTT.